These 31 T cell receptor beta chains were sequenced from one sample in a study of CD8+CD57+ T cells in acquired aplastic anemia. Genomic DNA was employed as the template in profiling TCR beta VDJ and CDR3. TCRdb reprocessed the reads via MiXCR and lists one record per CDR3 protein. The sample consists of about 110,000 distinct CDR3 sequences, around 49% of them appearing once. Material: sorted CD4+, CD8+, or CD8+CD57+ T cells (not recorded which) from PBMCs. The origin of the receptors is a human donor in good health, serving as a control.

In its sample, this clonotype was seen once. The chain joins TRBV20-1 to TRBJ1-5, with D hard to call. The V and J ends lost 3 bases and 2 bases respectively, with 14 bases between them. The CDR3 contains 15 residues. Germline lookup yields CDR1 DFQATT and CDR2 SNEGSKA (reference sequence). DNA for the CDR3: TGCAGTGCTAGCCCCGGGAAGGCGCGCAATCAGCCCCAGCATTTT. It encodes CSASPGKARNQPQHF.

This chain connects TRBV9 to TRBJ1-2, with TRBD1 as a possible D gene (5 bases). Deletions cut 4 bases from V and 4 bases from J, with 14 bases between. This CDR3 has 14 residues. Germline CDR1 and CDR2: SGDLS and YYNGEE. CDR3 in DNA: TGTGCCAGCAGCTCTCCCAGGGAGGCCTATGGCTACACCTTC. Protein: CASSSPREAYGYTF.

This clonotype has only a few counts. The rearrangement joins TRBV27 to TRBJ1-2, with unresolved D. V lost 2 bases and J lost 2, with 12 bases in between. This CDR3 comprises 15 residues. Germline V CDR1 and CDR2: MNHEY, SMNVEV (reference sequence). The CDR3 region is CASSLGYGSNYGYTF. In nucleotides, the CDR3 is TGTGCCAGCAGTTTAGGGTACGGGTCGAACTATGGCTACACCTTC.

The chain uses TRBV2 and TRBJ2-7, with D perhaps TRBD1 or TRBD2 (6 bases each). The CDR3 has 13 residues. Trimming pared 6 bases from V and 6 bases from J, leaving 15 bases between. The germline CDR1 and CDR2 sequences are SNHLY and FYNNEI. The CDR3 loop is CASRGGRLTEQYV. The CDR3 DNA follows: TGTGCCAGCAGGGGGGGCAGATTAACCGAGCAGTACGTC.

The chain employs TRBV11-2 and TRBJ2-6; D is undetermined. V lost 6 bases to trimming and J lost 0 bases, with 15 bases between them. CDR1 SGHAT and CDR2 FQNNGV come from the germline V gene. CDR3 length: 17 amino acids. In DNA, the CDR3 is TGTGCCAGCAGTTTAACCGGGCTGTGCTCTGGGGCCAACGTCCTGACTTTC. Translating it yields CASSLTGLCSGANVLTF.

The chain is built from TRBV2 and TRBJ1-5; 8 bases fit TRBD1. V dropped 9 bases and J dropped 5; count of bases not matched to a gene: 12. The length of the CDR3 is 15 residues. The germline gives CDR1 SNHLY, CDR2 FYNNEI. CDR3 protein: CASNDRGRQDQPQHF. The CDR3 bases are TGTGCCAGTAATGACAGGGGTAGGCAAGATCAGCCCCAGCATTTT.

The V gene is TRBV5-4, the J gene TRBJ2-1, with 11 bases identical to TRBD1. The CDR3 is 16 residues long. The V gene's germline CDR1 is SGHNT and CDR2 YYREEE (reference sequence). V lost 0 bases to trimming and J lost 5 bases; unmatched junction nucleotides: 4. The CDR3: CASSLGPGQGDNEQFF. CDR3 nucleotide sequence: TGTGCCAGCAGCTTGGGGCCGGGACAGGGGGACAATGAGCAGTTCTTC. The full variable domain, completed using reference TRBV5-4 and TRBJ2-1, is ETGVTQSPTHLIKTRGQQVTLRCSSQSGHNTVSWYQQALGQGPQFIFQYYREEENGRGNFPPRFSGLQFPNYSSELNVNALELDDSALYLCASSLGPGQGDNEQFFGPGTRLTVL.

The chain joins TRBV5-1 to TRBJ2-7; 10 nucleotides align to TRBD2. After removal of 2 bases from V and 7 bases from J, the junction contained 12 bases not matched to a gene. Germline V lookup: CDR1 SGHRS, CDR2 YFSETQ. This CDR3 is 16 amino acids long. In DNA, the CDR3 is TGCGCCAGCAGCTTCTCTAGCGGGGGTATTCGGGAGGAGCAGTACTTC. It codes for CASSFSSGGIREEQYF.

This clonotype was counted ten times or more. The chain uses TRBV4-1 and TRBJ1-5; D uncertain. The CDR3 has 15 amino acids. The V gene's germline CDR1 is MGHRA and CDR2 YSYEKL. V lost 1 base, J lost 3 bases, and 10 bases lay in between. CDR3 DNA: TGCGCCAGCAGCCAAGTTTGGACGGACAATCAGCCCCAGCATTTT. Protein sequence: CASSQVWTDNQPQHF.

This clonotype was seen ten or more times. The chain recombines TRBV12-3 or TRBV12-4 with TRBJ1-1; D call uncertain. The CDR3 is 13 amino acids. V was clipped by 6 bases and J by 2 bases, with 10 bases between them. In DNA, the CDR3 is TGTGCCAGCAGAACAACGGTAAACACTGAAGCTTTCTTT. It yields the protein CASRTTVNTEAFF.

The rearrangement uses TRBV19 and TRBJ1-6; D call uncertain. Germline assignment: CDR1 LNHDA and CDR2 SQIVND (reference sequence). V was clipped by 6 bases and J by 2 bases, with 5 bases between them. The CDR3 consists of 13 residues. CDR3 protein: CASRDTYNSPLHF. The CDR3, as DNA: TGTGCCAGTAGAGATACCTATAATTCACCCCTCCACTTT.

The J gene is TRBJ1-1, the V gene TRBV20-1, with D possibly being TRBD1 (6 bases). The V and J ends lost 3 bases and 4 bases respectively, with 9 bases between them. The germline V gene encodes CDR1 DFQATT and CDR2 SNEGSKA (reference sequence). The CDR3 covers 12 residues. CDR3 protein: CSARVTGTEAFF. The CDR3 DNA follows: TGCAGTGCTAGGGTGACAGGCACTGAAGCTTTCTTT.

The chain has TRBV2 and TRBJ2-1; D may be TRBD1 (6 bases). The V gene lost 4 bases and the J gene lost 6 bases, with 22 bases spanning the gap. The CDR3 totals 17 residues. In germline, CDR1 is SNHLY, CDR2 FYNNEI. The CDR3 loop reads CASSGLLGQGSGNEQFF. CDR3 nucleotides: TGTGCCAGCAGTGGCCTGCTTGGGCAGGGGTCGGGCAATGAGCAGTTCTTC.

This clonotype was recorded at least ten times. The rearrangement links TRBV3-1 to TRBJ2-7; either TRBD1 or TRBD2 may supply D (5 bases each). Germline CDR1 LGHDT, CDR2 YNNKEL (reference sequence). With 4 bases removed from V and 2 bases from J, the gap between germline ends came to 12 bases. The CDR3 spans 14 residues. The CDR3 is CASSPGTGPYEQYF. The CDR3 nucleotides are TGTGCCAGCAGCCCCGGGACCGGGCCCTACGAGCAGTACTTC.

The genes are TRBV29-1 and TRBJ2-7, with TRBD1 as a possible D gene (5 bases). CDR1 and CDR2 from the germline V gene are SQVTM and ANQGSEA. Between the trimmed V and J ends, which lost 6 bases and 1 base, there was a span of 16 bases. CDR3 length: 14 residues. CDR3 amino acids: CSVRLGRGSYEQYF. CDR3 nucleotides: TGCAGCGTCCGCTTGGGGCGAGGTTCCTACGAGCAGTACTTC.

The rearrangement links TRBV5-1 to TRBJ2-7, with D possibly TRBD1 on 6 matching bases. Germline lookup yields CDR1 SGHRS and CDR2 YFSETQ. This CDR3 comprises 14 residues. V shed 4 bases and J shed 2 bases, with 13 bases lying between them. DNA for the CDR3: TGCGCCAGCAGCCAACGGGACATCCCCTACGAGCAGTACTTC. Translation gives CASSQRDIPYEQYF.

DNA of the CDR3: TGTGCCAGCAGCCCCGGGGGGAGGCTGGAGCAGTACTTC. It codes for CASSPGGRLEQYF. V gene TRBV7-3 combines with J gene TRBJ2-7; 7 bases match TRBD2. The CDR3 runs to 13 residues. From germline, CDR1 is SGHTA and CDR2 FQGTGA. The trim removed 5 bases at V and 7 bases at J, leaving 8 bases unmatched. Together with reference TRBV7-3 and TRBJ2-7, the CDR3 gives the full variable domain: GAGVSQTPSNKVTEKGKYVELRCDPISGHTALYWYRQSLGQGPEFLIYFQGTGAADDSGLPNDRFFAVRPEGSVSTLKIQRTERGDSAVYLCASSPGGRLEQYFGPGTRLTVT.

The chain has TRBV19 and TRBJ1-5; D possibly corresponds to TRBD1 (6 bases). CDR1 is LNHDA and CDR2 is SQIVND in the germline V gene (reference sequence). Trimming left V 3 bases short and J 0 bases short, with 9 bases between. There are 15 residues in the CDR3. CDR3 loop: CASSMYRDSNQPQHF. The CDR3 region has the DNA TGTGCCAGTAGTATGTACAGGGATAGCAATCAGCCCCAGCATTTT.

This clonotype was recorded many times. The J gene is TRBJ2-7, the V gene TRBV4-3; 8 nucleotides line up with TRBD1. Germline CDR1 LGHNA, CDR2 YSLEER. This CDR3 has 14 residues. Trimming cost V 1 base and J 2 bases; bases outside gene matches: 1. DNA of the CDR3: TGCGCCAGCAGCCAAGGGACAGGGCCCTACGAGCAGTACTTC. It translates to CASSQGTGPYEQYF.

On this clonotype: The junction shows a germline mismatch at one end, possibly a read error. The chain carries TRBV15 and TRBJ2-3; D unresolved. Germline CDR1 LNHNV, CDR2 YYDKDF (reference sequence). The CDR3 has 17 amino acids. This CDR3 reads CVTSRDNLYTPTDTQYF. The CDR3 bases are TGTGTCACCAGCAGAGACAATCTATATACTCCCACAGATACGCAGTATTTT.

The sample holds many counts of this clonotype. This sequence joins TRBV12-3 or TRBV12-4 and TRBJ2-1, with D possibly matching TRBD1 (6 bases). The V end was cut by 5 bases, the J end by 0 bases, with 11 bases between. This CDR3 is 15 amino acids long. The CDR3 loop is CASSNTGSSYNEQFF. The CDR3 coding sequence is TGTGCCAGCAGTAATACAGGGAGCTCCTACAATGAGCAGTTCTTC.

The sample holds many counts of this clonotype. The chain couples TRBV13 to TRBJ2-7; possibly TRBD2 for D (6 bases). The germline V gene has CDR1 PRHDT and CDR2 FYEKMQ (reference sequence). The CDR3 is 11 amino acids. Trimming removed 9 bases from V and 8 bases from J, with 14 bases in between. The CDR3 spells CASGWGEQQYF. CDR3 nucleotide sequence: TGTGCCAGTGGGTGGGGGGAACAGCAGTACTTC.

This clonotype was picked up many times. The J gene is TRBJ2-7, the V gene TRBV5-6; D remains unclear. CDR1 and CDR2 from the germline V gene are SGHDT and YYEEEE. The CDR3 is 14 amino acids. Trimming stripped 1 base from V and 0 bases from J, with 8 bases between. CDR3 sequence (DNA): TGTGCCAGCAGCTTGTCTCACAGCTCCTACGAGCAGTACTTC. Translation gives CASSLSHSSYEQYF.

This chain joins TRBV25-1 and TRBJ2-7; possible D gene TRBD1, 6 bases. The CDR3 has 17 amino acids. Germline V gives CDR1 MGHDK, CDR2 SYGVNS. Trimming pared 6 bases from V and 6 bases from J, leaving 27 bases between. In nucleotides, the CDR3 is TGTGCCAGCAGCGTAGAACCCCTCCCCCACACAGGGTCCGAGCAGTACTTC. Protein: CASSVEPLPHTGSEQYF.

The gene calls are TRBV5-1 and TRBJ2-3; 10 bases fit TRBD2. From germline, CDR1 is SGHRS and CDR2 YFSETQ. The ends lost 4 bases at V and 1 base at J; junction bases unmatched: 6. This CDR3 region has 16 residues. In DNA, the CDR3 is TGCGCCAGCAGCCCCGGGACTAGCGACGGCACAGATACGCAGTATTTT. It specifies CASSPGTSDGTDTQYF.

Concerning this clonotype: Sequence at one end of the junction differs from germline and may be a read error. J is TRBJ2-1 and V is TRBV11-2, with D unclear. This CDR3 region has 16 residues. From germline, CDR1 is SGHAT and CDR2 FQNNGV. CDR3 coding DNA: TGTGCCAGCAGCTTTCAAGTTGGTTACTCCCACAATGAGCAGTTCTTC. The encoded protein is CASSFQVGYSHNEQFF.

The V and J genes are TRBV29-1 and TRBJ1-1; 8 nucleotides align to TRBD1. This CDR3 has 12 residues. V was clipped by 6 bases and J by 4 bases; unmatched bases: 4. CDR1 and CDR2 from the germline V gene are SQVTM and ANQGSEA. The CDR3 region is CSVEQGVTEAFF. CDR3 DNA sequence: TGCAGCGTCGAACAGGGGGTCACTGAAGCTTTCTTT. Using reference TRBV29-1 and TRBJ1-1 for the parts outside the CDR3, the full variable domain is SAVISQKPSRDICQRGTSLTIQCQVDSQVTMMFWYRQQPGQSLTLIATANQGSEATYESGFVIDKFPISRPNLTFSTLTVSNMSPEDSSIYLCSVEQGVTEAFFGQGTRLTVV.

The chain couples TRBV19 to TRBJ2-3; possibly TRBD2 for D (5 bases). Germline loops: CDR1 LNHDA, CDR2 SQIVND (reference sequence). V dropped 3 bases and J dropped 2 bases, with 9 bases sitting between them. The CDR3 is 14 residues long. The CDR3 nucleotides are TGTGCCAGTAGTATCAGGACTCCCACAGATACGCAGTATTTT. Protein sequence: CASSIRTPTDTQYF.

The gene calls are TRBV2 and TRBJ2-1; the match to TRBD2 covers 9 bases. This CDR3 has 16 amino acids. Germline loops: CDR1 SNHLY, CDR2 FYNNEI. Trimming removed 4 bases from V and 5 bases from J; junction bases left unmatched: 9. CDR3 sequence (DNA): TGTGCCAGCAGTGGATATACTAGCGGGTGGGACAATGAGCAGTTCTTC. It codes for CASSGYTSGWDNEQFF.

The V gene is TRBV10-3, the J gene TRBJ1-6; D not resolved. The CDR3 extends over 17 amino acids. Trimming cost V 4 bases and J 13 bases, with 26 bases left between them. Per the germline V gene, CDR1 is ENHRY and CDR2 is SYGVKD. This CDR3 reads CAISAQGTPYSNQPLHF. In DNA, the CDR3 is TGTGCCATCAGTGCGCAAGGAACACCTTATAGCAATCAGCCCCTCCACTTT.

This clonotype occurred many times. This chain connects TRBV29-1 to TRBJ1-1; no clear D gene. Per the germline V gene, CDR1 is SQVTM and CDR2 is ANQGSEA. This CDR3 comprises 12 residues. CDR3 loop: CSLALPNTEAFF. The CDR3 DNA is TGCAGTTTGGCGCTGCCGAACACTGAAGCTTTCTTT.